A selection of T cell receptor beta chains follows, all from one sample in a study of CD8+CD57+ T cells in acquired aplastic anemia. Using its own MiXCR run on the reads, TCRdb lists one record per CDR3 protein. The table lists roughly 180,000 distinct CDR3 sequences, 64% of them singletons. Sample: sorted CD4+, CD8+, or CD8+CD57+ T cells (not recorded which) from PBMCs. These receptors originate from a human donor with severe aplastic anemia or a healthy control (not recorded which). The CDR3 runs from the conserved cysteine through the conserved F or W.

TRBV5-8	TRBJ1-6	CASSLGQGDSPLHF
TRBV4-1	TRBJ2-5	CASSQENWDTQYF
TRBV7-8	TRBJ2-3	CASSLLRGFRDTQYF
TRBV29-1	TRBJ2-3	CSGRKGLAFYADTQYF
TRBV5-4	TRBJ2-2	CASSLEIGGDNEQFF
TRBV20-1	TRBJ2-7	CSAREQGLGEQYF
TRBV7-9	TRBJ1-6	CASSPRAGSNSPLHF
TRBV29-1	TRBJ2-6	CSVHWEGGANVLTF
TRBV15	TRBJ1-2	CATSRAEGYYGYTF
TRBV19	TRBJ1-5	CASKSENNQPQHF
TRBV5-8	TRBJ2-2	CAMHRGTGELFF
TRBV6-1	TRBJ2-3	CASSPPRSDTQYF
TRBV15	TRBJ2-5	CATSSGSGTSGEETQYF
TRBV14	TRBJ1-3	CASSQGYGNSGNTIYF
TRBV24-1	TRBJ2-2	CATSDPSVEGAGELFF
TRBV7-7	TRBJ2-5	CASSRTAVQETQYF
TRBV7-9	TRBJ2-1	CASSLSHNEQFF
TRBV12-3/TRBV12-4	TRBJ1-1	CASSPSTQGVTEAFF
TRBV7-7	TRBJ2-1	CASSSLAGENNEQFF
TRBV29-1	TRBJ2-1	CSVDGGINEQFF
TRBV29-1	TRBJ2-3	CSVEWGADTQYF
TRBV7-9	TRBJ2-5	CASSLEAGRWETQYF
TRBV10-1	TRBJ2-3	CASSDVGGATDTQYF
TRBV7-9	TRBJ2-3	CASSSGGPSDTQYF
TRBV20-1	TRBJ2-5	CSARNAQETQYF
TRBV24-1	TRBJ2-5	CATSDGGGQETQYF
TRBV7-8	TRBJ2-7	CASSLEAWRGEQYF
TRBV7-3	TRBJ1-2	CASSPGMLGGYTF
TRBV14	TRBJ1-6	CASSQDARSNSPLHF
TRBV10-1	TRBJ2-5	CATEGGGTGAQYF
TRBV5-1	TRBJ2-5	CASSRTPDQETQYF
TRBV7-3	TRBJ2-5	CVSSLGPSASETQYF
TRBV2	TRBJ2-5	CASSLGQGDVTQYF
TRBV5-1	TRBJ2-3	CASSLEKTTDTQYF
TRBV20-1	TRBJ2-7	CSAETALSSYEQYF
TRBV6-6	TRBJ2-2	CASSPQAGGGTGELFF
TRBV15	TRBJ1-1	CATSRGGVILEAFF
TRBV29-1	TRBJ2-7	CSVESLERPYEQYF
TRBV2	TRBJ2-3	CASSEALRTSGGTDTQYF
TRBV7-9	TRBJ2-7	CASSPGARDPYEQYF
TRBV7-8	TRBJ1-6	CASSLTPGGSYNSPLHF
TRBV9	TRBJ2-7	CASSVGLAGGYEQYF
TRBV10-3	TRBJ1-5	CAISESGIGGGQPQHF
TRBV20-1	TRBJ2-1	CSARTSGGAWREQFF
TRBV24-1	TRBJ1-3	CATSDPDVTLSGNTIYF
TRBV6-5	TRBJ1-1	CASRNTNEAFF
TRBV29-1	TRBJ2-1	CSVPWDRDDEQFF
TRBV19	TRBJ2-3	CASSSPPIGRPSTDTQYF
TRBV11-2	TRBJ2-5	CASSLVGGGYGGQYF
TRBV2	TRBJ2-7	CASRSAVGYEQYF
TRBV4-3	TRBJ1-4	CANSSGQSKNEKLFF
TRBV5-1	TRBJ2-2	CASRGSGNTGELFF
TRBV7-6	TRBJ2-2	CASSLSTAELFF
TRBV7-7	TRBJ2-7	CASSWGQTYEQYF
TRBV7-6	TRBJ2-7	CASSSRTGPYEQYF